A selection of T cell receptor beta chains follows, all from one sample in a study of a mutant IDH1 vaccine in newly diagnosed glioma. These receptors lack a known antigen. Produced via immunoSEQ multiplex PCR; TCRdb's table is partial and in-frame only. The data contain 30,000 to 40,000 clones, approximately 80% of them singletons. This specimen was PBMCs, taken from a glioma patient whose treatment included an IDH1 peptide vaccine. The receptor set was obtained from a young woman with glioma. Both conserved end residues are part of each CDR3. The D gene is left open where the match is weak. Clone sizes are given selectively: once, few, many, or a class where the clone is expanded.

CDR3 protein: CASTKKDSGVEKLFF
CDR3 DNA: TGTGCCAGTACAAAAAAGGACAGTGGAGTTGAAAAACTGTTTTTT
D gene: -
J gene: TRBJ1-4
clone size: few
V gene: TRBV19

CDR3 protein: CASSYNRLDTQYF
CDR3 DNA: TGTGCCAGCAGTTACAACCGTTTAGATACGCAGTATTTT
D gene: -
J gene: TRBJ2-3
clone size: -
V gene: TRBV6-5

CDR3 protein: CASSFPGLAGGGGTDTQYF
CDR3 DNA: TGTGCCAGCAGCTTTCCGGGACTAGCGGGGGGCGGCGGGACAGATACGCAGTATTTT
D gene: TRBD2
J gene: TRBJ2-3
clone size: -
V gene: TRBV7-9

CDR3 protein: CASSQDAGTSYEQYF
CDR3 DNA: TGCGCCAGCAGCCAAGATGCCGGGACCTCCTACGAGCAGTACTTC
D gene: -
J gene: TRBJ2-7
clone size: -
V gene: TRBV4-1

CDR3 protein: CASSPDGSSGNTIYF
CDR3 DNA: TGTGCCAGCTCCCCGGACGGCAGCTCTGGAAACACCATATATTTT
D gene: -
J gene: TRBJ1-3
clone size: -
V gene: TRBV18

CDR3 protein: CASSRGAGYEQYF
CDR3 DNA: TGTGCCAGCAGTAGGGGCGCTGGATACGAGCAGTACTTC
D gene: -
J gene: TRBJ2-7
clone size: -
V gene: TRBV2

CDR3 protein: CATSRGGQTGGHEQFF
CDR3 DNA: TGTGCCACCAGCAGAGGCGGGCAGACAGGGGGACACGAGCAGTTCTTC
D gene: TRBD1
J gene: TRBJ2-1
clone size: -
V gene: TRBV15

CDR3 protein: CASSLGGQGSNQPQHF
CDR3 DNA: TGTGCCAGCAGCTTGGGAGGGCAGGGAAGCAATCAGCCCCAGCATTTT
D gene: -
J gene: TRBJ1-5
clone size: hyperexpanded
V gene: TRBV5-4

CDR3 protein: CASSELGGKDYGYTF
CDR3 DNA: TGTGCCAGCAGTGAGCTAGGGGGGAAGGATTATGGCTACACCTTC
D gene: -
J gene: TRBJ1-2
clone size: -
V gene: TRBV6-1

CDR3 protein: CASSYSDYISYNEQFF
CDR3 DNA: TGTGCCAGCAGTTACTCCGACTACATCTCCTACAATGAGCAGTTCTTC
D gene: -
J gene: TRBJ2-1
clone size: -
V gene: TRBV6-6

CDR3 protein: CASSHRLAGVMDTQYF
CDR3 DNA: TGTGCCAGCAGCCATCGACTAGCGGGGGTTATGGATACGCAGTATTTT
D gene: TRBD2
J gene: TRBJ2-3
clone size: -
V gene: TRBV13

CDR3 protein: CASSLLGQPNQPQHF
CDR3 DNA: TGTGCCAGCTCACTTTTGGGACAGCCCAATCAGCCCCAGCATTTT
D gene: TRBD1
J gene: TRBJ1-5
clone size: -
V gene: TRBV18

CDR3 protein: CASSFWTGGDPRGTDTQYF
CDR3 DNA: TGCGCCAGCAGCTTCTGGACAGGGGGGGACCCCCGGGGCACAGATACGCAGTATTTT
D gene: TRBD1
J gene: TRBJ2-3
clone size: -
V gene: TRBV5-1

CDR3 protein: CASSLFKGTGGYYEQYF
CDR3 DNA: TGTGCCAGCAGTTTATTCAAGGGGACAGGGGGCTACTACGAGCAGTACTTC
D gene: TRBD1
J gene: TRBJ2-7
clone size: -
V gene: TRBV27

CDR3 protein: CASSRTSGRPYEQYF
CDR3 DNA: TGTGCCAGCAGTAGGACTAGCGGGAGGCCTTACGAGCAGTACTTC
D gene: TRBD2
J gene: TRBJ2-7
clone size: -
V gene: TRBV28

CDR3 protein: CASSLGSGSTEAFF
CDR3 DNA: TGTGCCAGCAGCTTAGGATCAGGGTCAACTGAAGCTTTCTTT
D gene: -
J gene: TRBJ1-1
clone size: -
V gene: TRBV7-9

CDR3 protein: CASCPTGLLSGEQYF
CDR3 DNA: TGTGCCAGCTGCCCAACGGGACTCCTGTCGGGGGAGCAGTACTTC
D gene: -
J gene: TRBJ2-7
clone size: -
V gene: TRBV27

CDR3 protein: CASSVGYGYTF
CDR3 DNA: TGTGCCAGCAGTGTTGGGTATGGCTACACCTTC
D gene: -
J gene: TRBJ1-2
clone size: -
V gene: TRBV2

CDR3 protein: CASSIVTQEPLYGYTF
CDR3 DNA: TGTGCCAGTAGTATAGTAACCCAGGAACCTTTATATGGCTACACCTTC
D gene: -
J gene: TRBJ1-2
clone size: few
V gene: TRBV19

CDR3 protein: CASSPRRPAGTEAFF
CDR3 DNA: TGTGCCAGCAGCCCAAGGCGACCCGCGGGCACTGAAGCTTTCTTT
D gene: -
J gene: TRBJ1-1
clone size: -
V gene: TRBV5-8

CDR3 protein: CAWSPQGEKLFF
CDR3 DNA: TGTGCCTGGAGCCCACAAGGTGAAAAACTGTTTTTT
D gene: -
J gene: TRBJ1-4
clone size: -
V gene: TRBV30

CDR3 protein: CASSPDTGGVGGYTF
CDR3 DNA: TGTGCCAGCAGCCCCGACACAGGGGGGGTAGGTGGCTACACCTTC
D gene: TRBD1
J gene: TRBJ1-2
clone size: once
V gene: TRBV5-6

CDR3 protein: CASLRQGNEQFF
CDR3 DNA: TGTGCCAGCCTCAGACAGGGGAATGAGCAGTTCTTC
D gene: TRBD1
J gene: TRBJ2-1
clone size: -
V gene: TRBV2